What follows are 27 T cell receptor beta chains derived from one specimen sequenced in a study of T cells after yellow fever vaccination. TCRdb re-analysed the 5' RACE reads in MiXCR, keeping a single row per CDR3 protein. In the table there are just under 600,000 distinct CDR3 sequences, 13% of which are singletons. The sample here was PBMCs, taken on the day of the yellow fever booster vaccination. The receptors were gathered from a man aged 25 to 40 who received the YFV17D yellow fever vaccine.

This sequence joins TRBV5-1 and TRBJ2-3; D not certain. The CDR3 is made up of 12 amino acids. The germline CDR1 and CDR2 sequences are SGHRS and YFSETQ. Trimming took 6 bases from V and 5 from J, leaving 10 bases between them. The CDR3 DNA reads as TGCGCCAGCACCCTGGACGAAGATACGCAGTATTTT. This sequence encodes CASTLDEDTQYF. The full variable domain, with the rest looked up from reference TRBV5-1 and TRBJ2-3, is KAGVTQTPRYLIKTRGQQVTLSCSPISGHRSVSWYQQTPGQGLQFLFEYFSETQRNKGNFPGRFSGRQFSNSRSEMNVSTLELGDSALYLCASTLDEDTQYFGPGTRLTVL.

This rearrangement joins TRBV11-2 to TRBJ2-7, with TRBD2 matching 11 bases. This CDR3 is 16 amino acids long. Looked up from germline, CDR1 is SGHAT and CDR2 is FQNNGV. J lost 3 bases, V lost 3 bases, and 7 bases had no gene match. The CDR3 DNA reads TGTGCCAGCAGCTTGTCTAGCGGGGGGTTACACTACGAGCAGTACTTC. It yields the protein CASSLSSGGLHYEQYF.

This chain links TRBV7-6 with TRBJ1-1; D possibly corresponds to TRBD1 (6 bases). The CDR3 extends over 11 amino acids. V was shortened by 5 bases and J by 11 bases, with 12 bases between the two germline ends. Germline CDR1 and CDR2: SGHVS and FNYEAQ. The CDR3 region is CASSNQGFAFF. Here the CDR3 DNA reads TGTGCCAGCAGCAATCAGGGGTTCGCTTTCTTT.

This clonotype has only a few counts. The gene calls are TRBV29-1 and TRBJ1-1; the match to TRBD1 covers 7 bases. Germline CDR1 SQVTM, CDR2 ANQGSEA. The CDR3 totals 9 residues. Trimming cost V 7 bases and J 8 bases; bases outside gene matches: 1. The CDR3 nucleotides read TGCAGCGCGGACAGGGAAGCTTTCTTT. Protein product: CSADREAFF.

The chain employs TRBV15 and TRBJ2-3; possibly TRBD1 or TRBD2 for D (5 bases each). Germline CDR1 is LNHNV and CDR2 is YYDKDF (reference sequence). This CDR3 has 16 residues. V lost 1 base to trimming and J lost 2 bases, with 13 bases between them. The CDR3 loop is CATSRVGVGVTDTQYF. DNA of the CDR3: TGTGCCACCAGCAGAGTCGGGGTAGGGGTCACAGATACGCAGTATTTT. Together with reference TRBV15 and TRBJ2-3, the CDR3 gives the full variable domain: DAMVIQNPRYQVTQFGKPVTLSCSQTLNHNVMYWYQQKSSQAPKLLFHYYDKDFNNEADTPDNFQSRRPNTSFCFLDIRSPGLGDTAMYLCATSRVGVGVTDTQYFGPGTRLTVL.

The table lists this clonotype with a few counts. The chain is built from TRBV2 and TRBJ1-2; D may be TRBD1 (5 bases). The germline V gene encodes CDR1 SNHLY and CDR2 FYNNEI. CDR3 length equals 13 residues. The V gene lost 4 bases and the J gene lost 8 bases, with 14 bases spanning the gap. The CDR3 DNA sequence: TGTGCCAGCAGTGGGACAATTAGTGGCGGCTACACCTTC. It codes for CASSGTISGGYTF.

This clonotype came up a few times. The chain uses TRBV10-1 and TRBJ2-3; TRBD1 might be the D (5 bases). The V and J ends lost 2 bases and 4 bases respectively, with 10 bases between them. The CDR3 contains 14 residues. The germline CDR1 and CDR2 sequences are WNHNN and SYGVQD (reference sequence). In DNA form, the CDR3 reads TGCGCCAGCAGTGAGGCAGGGATGGCAGATACGCAGTATTTT. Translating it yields CASSEAGMADTQYF.

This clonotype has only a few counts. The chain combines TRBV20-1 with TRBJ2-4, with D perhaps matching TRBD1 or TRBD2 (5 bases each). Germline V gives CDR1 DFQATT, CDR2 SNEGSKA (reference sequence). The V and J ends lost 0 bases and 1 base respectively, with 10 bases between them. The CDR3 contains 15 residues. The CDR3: CSARDLRGAKNIQYF. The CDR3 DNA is TGCAGTGCTAGAGATTTGAGGGGCGCCAAAAACATTCAGTACTTC.

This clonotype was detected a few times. This chain's CDR3 is CASSPPVTSGAHEQFF. Here the CDR3 DNA reads TGTGCCAGCTCACCACCGGTTACTAGCGGAGCCCATGAGCAGTTCTTC. The rearrangement links TRBV18 to TRBJ2-1; 8 nucleotides match TRBD2. This CDR3 contains 16 residues. Germline CDR1 and CDR2: KGHSH and LQKENI. The V gene end was trimmed by 0 bases and the J gene end by 8 bases; junction bases not matched to a gene: 9.

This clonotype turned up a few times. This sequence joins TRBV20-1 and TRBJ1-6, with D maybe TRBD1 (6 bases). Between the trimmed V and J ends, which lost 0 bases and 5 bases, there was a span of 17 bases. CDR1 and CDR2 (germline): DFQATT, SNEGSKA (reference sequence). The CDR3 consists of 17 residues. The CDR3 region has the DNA TGCAGTGCTAGAGATGGTCGGGGGCCAATTAATAATTCACCCCTCCACTTT. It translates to CSARDGRGPINNSPLHF.

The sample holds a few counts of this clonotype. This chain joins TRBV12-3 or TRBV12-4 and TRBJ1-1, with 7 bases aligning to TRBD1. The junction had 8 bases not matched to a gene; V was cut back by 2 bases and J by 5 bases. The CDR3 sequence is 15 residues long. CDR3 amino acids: CASSLNKGALTEAFF. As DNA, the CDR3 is TGTGCCAGCAGTTTAAACAAGGGGGCGCTTACTGAAGCTTTCTTT.

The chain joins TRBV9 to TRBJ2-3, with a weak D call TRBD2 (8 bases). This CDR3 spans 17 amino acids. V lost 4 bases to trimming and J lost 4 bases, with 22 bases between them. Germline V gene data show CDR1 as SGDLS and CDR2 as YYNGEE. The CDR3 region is CASSPGSGGGPADTQYF. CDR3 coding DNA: TGTGCCAGCAGCCCGGGCTCGGGAGGGGGCCCCGCAGATACGCAGTATTTT.

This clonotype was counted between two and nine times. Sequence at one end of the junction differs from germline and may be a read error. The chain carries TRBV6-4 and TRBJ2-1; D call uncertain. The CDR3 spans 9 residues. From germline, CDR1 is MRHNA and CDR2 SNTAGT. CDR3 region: CASSENPVF. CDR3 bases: TGTGCCAGCAGTGAAAACCCGGTCTTC.

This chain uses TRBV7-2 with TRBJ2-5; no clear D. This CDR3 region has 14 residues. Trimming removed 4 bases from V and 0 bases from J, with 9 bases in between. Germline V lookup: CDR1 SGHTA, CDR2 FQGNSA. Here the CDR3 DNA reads TGTGCCAGCAGCTCGGGCGGATACCAAGAGACCCAGTACTTC. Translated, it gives CASSSGGYQETQYF.

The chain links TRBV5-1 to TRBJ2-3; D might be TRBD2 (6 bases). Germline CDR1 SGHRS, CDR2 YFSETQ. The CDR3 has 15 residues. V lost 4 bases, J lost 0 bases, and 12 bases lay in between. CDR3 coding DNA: TGCGCCAGCAGCACCGCGGGGACTAGCACAGATACGCAGTATTTT. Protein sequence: CASSTAGTSTDTQYF. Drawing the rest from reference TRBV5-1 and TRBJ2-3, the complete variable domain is KAGVTQTPRYLIKTRGQQVTLSCSPISGHRSVSWYQQTPGQGLQFLFEYFSETQRNKGNFPGRFSGRQFSNSRSEMNVSTLELGDSALYLCASSTAGTSTDTQYFGPGTRLTVL.

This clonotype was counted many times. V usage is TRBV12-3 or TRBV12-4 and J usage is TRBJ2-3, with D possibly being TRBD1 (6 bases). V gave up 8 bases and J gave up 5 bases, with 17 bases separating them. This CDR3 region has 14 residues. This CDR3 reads CASAEGHGVDTQYF. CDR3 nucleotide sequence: TGTGCCAGCGCAGAGGGACACGGGGTAGATACGCAGTATTTT.

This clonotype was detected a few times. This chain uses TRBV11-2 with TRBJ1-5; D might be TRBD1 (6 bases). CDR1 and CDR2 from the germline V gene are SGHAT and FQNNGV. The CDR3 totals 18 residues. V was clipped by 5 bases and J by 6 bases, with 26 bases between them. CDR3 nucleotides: TGTGCCAGCAGCGCACTCCCGGTGGCGGGGGGCGAAGGTCAGCCCCAGCATTTT. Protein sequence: CASSALPVAGGEGQPQHF.

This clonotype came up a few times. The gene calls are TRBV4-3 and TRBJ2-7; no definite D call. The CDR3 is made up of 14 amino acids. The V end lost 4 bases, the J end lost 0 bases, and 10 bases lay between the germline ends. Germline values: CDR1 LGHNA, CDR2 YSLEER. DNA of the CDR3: TGCGCCAGCAGCCCCGGACGGCACTCCTACGAGCAGTACTTC. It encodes CASSPGRHSYEQYF.

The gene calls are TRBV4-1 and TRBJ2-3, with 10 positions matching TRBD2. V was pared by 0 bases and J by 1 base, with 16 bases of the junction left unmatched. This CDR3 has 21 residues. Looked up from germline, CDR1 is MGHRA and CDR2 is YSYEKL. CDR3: CASSQEAGVSGRGLGTDTQYF. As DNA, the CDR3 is TGCGCCAGCAGCCAAGAGGCCGGGGTGAGCGGGAGGGGTCTGGGCACAGATACGCAGTATTTT.

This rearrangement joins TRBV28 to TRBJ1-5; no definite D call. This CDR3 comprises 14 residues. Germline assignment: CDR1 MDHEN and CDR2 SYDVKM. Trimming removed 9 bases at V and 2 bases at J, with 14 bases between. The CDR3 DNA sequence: TGTGCCAGTGGCGGGGTTCGAGGCAATCAGCCCCAGCATTTT. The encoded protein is CASGGVRGNQPQHF.

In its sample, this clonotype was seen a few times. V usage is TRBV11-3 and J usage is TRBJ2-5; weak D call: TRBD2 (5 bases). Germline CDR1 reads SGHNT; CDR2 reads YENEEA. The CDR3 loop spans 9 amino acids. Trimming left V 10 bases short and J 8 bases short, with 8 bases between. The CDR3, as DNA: TGTGCCACCCGGGAAACCCAGTACTTC. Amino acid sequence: CATRETQYF.

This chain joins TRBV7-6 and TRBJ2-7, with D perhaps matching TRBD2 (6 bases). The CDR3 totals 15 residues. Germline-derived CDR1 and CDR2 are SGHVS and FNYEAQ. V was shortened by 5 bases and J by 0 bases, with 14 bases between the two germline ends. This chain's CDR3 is CASSPGTPSSYEQYF. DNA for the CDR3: TGTGCCAGCAGCCCCGGGACTCCAAGCTCCTACGAGCAGTACTTC.

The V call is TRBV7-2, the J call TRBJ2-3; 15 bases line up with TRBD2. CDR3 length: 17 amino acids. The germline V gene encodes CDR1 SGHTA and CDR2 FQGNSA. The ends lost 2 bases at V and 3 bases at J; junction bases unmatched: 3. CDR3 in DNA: TGTGCCAGCAGCTTAAGGGGACTAGCGGGAGGTACAGATACGCAGTATTTT. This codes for CASSLRGLAGGTDTQYF.

The CDR3 protein is CASTPRGVTEAFF. The CDR3 DNA sequence: TGTGCCAGCACCCCCCGGGGGGTGACTGAAGCTTTCTTT. The J gene is TRBJ1-1, the V gene TRBV6-1, with D maybe TRBD1 (5 bases). The V gene lost 7 bases and the J gene lost 5 bases, with 14 bases spanning the gap. Germline V gene lookup returns CDR1 MNHNS and CDR2 SASEGT. The CDR3 is made up of 13 amino acids.

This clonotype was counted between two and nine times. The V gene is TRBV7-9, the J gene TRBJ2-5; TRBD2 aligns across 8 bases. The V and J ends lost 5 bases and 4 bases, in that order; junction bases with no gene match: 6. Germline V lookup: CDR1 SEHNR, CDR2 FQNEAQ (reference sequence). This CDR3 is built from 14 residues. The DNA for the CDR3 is TGTGCCAGCAGCCGGGCGGCGGGAGGAGAGACCCAGTACTTC. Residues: CASSRAAGGETQYF.

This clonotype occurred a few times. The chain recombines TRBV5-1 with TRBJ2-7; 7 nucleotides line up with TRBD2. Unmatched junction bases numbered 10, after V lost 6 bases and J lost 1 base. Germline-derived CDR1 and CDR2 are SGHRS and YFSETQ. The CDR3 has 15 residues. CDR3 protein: CASTETASGSYEQYF. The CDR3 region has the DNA TGCGCCAGCACCGAGACCGCTAGCGGATCCTACGAGCAGTACTTC.

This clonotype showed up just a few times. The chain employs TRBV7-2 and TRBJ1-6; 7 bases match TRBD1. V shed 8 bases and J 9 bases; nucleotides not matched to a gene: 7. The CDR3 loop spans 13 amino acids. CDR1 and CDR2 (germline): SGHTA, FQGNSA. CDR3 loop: CASGIGQASPLHF. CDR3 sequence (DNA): TGTGCCAGCGGGATAGGACAGGCTTCACCCCTCCACTTT.